This record covers a single T cell receptor beta chain. Previously, flow cytometry had revealed CD8+CD57+ cell expansion in the patients chosen for sequencing. Everyone among the patients had severe acquired aplastic anemia. Germline V gene data show CDR1 as SGHVS and CDR2 as FNYEAQ. Deletions cut 1 base from V and 4 bases from J, with 19 bases between. This CDR3 is 18 amino acids long. This entry is derived from a study of CD8+CD57+ T cells in acquired aplastic anemia. Both TCR beta VDJ combination and CDR3 sequence profiling were carried out. Genomic DNA was the template for this profiling. One entry per CDR3 protein results from TCRdb running MiXCR on the reads. This sample has around 290,000 distinct CDR3 sequences, with under 60% found just once.

Input material: sorted CD4+, CD8+, or CD8+CD57+ T cells (not recorded which) from PBMCs. This TCR came from a human donor with aplastic anemia. V gene TRBV7-6 combines with J gene TRBJ2-2, with unresolved D. CDR3 nucleotides: TGTGCCAGCAGCTTAGTCGGACCGGGTTACTATGTCACCGGGGAGCTGTTTTTT. As protein: CASSLVGPGYYVTGELFF.